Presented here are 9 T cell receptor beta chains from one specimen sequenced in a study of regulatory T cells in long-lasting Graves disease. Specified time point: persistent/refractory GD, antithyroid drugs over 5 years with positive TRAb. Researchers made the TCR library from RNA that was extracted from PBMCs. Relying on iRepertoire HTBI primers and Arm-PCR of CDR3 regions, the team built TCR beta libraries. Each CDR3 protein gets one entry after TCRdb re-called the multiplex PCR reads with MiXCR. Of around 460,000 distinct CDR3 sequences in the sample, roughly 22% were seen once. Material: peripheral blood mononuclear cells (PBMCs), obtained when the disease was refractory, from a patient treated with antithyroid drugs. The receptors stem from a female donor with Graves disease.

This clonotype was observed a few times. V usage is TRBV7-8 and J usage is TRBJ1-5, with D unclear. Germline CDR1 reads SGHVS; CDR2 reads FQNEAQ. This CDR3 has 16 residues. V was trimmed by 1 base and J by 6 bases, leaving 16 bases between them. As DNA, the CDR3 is TGTGCCAGCAGCTTAGGGCGCTTACAAGGTGCTCAGCCCCAGCATTTT. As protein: CASSLGRLQGAQPQHF. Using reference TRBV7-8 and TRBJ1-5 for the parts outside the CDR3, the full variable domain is GAGVSQSPRYKVAKRGQDVALRCDPISGHVSLFWYQQALGQGPEFLTYFQNEAQLDKSGLPSDRFFAERPEGSVSTLKIQRTQQEDSAVYLCASSLGRLQGAQPQHFGDGTRLSIL.

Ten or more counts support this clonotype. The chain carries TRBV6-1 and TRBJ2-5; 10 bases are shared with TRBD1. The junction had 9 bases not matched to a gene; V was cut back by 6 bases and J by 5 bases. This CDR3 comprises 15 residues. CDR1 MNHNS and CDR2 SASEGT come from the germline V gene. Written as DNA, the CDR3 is TGTGCCAGCAGAACCGGGACAGGGGATGTGGAGACCCAGTACTTC. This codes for CASRTGTGDVETQYF.

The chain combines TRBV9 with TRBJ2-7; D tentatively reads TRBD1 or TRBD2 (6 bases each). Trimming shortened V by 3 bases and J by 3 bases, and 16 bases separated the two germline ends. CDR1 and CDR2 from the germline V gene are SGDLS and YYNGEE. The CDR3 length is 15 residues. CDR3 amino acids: CASSAGGGQDYEQYF. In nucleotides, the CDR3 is TGTGCCAGCAGCGCTGGAGGGGGACAAGACTACGAGCAGTACTTC.

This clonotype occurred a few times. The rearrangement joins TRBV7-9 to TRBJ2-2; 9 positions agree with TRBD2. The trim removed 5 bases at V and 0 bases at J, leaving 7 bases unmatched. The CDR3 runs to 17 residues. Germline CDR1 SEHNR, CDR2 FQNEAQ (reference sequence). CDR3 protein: CASSTRLAEANTGELFF. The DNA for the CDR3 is TGTGCCAGCAGCACCAGACTAGCGGAAGCGAACACCGGGGAGCTGTTTTTT.

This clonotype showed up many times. The CDR3 is CAIARDRGLGETQYF. For the CDR3, the DNA is TGTGCCATCGCCCGGGACAGGGGGTTGGGAGAGACCCAGTACTTC. The genes are TRBV2 and TRBJ2-5; TRBD1 matches 11 bases. The CDR3 contains 15 residues. Per germline, CDR1 SNHLY and CDR2 FYNNEI. After removal of 10 bases from V and 4 bases from J, the junction contained 11 bases not matched to a gene.

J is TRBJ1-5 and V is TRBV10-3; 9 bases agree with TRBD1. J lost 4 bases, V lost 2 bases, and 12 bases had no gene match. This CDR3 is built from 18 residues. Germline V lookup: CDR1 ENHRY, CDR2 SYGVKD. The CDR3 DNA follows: TGTGCCATCAGTGAGATGTGGCTGGGACAGGGCTCAAATCAGCCCCAGCATTTT. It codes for CAISEMWLGQGSNQPQHF.

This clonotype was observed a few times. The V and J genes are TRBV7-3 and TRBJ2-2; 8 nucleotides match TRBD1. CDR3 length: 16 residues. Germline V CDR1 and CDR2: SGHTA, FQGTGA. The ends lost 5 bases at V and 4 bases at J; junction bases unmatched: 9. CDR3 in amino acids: CASSRSDRAGTGELFF. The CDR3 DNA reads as TGTGCCAGCAGCCGATCGGACAGGGCTGGCACCGGGGAGCTGTTTTTT.

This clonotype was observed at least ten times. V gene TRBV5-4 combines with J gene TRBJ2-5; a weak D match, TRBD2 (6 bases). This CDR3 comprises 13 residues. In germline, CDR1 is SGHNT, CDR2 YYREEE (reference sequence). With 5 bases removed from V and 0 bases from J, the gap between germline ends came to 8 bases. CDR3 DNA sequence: TGTGCCAGCAGTCGGGAGAACCAAGAGACCCAGTACTTC. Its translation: CASSRENQETQYF.

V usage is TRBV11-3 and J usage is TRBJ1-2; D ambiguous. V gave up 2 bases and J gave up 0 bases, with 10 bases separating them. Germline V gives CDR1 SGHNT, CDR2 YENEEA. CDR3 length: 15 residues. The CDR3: CASSLFRNTNYGYTF. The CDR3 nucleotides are TGTGCCAGCAGCTTATTCAGGAACACTAACTATGGCTACACCTTC.